This passage covers 12 T cell receptor beta chains from one sample sequenced in a study of blood T cell repertoires in COVID-19. Repertoires were generated with immunoSEQ multiplex PCR, while TCRdb's copy carries only in-frame clones and drops some. Among roughly 130,000 clones, about 79% were seen once, and the ten largest hold around 15%. Sample: peripheral blood. These receptors were obtained from a woman aged 45-59 years with acute or convalescent COVID-19.

This chain uses TRBV6-6 with TRBJ2-3; TRBD1 matches at 7 bases. The V and J ends lost 5 bases and 2 bases, in that order; junction bases with no gene match: 7. CDR1 is MNHNY, CDR2 SVGAGI, per germline (reference sequence). The CDR3 covers 15 residues. The CDR3 DNA follows: TGTGCCAGCAGTCGCCTCACAGGGGACACAGATACGCAGTATTTT. It yields the protein CASSRLTGDTDTQYF.

This clone was counted a few times. Other DNA sequences of this sample code for an identical CDR3. The V call is TRBV12-3 or TRBV12-4, the J call TRBJ1-2, with D possibly TRBD1 on 5 matching bases. The CDR3 length is 12 residues. V was trimmed by 5 bases and J by 4 bases, leaving 8 bases between them. As DNA, the CDR3 is TGTGCCAGCAGTCCCGACAGCTATGGCTACACCTTC. This gives the protein CASSPDSYGYTF.

This clone was observed a single time. The genes are TRBV3-1 (or the pseudogene TRBV3-2) and TRBJ1-3; D gene ambiguous. V shed 2 bases and J shed 2 bases, with 19 bases lying between them. This CDR3 comprises 18 residues. Per the germline V gene, CDR1 is LGHDT and CDR2 is YNNKEL (reference sequence). For the CDR3, the DNA is TGTGCCAGCAGCCAAACACATTTCCGGGGTGAAACTGGAAACACCATATATTTT. It is translated as CASSQTHFRGETGNTIYF.

The chain links TRBV12-5 to TRBJ1-4; D may be TRBD1 (6 bases). Germline V CDR1 and CDR2: LGHNT, FRNRAP. The CDR3 spans 16 residues. V gave up 6 bases and J gave up 0 bases, with 14 bases separating them. The DNA for the CDR3 is TGTGCTAGTGGGACGGGGACACCTCCAACTAATGAAAAACTGTTTTTT. Translated, it gives CASGTGTPPTNEKLFF.

The CDR3 DNA follows: TGTGCCAGCAGGGGAGGGGGAGGGTCGGATACGCAGTATTTT. Protein: CASRGGGGSDTQYF. This sequence joins TRBV6-5 and TRBJ2-3, with D tentatively TRBD2 (7 bases). The V and J ends lost 6 bases and 6 bases respectively, with 16 bases between them. The germline CDR1 and CDR2 sequences are MNHEY and SVGAGI. This CDR3 is built from 14 residues.

In this sample, this clone turned up once. The V call is TRBV4-1, the J call TRBJ2-1, with 7 bases aligning to TRBD2. Trimming cost V 0 bases and J 4 bases; bases outside gene matches: 6. This CDR3 has 16 amino acids. CDR1 is MGHRA and CDR2 is YSYEKL in the germline V gene. Here the CDR3 reads CASSQDPAGPYNEQFF. CDR3 nucleotides: TGCGCCAGCAGCCAAGATCCAGCGGGGCCTTACAATGAGCAGTTCTTC.

This clone was seen a single time. The J gene is TRBJ2-1, the V gene TRBV12-2; the table calls TRBD1, which could not be checked here. TRBV12-2 is a known pseudogene. The CDR3 has 14 amino acids. The CDR3 DNA reads as TGTGCAAGTCGCTTATCCTCAGCCTACAATGAGCAGTTCTTC. Translation: CASRLSSAYNEQFF.

CDR3 sequence reads: CASSLLRGGKNEQYF. DNA for the CDR3: TGTGCCAGCAGCTTATTGCGGGGGGGGAAGAACGAGCAGTACTTC. V usage is TRBV13 and J usage is TRBJ2-7; 9 nucleotides line up with TRBD2. Germline CDR1 and CDR2: PRHDT and FYEKMQ (reference sequence). The CDR3 has 15 residues. With 2 bases clipped from V and 5 bases from J, the junction kept 7 bases outside the gene matches.

A note on this clone: Just one base apart from a much larger clone, this may be a read error. The sample has other DNA sequences that encode this CDR3 too. V is TRBV2 and J is TRBJ2-3, with D perhaps TRBD2 (5 bases). Germline V CDR1 and CDR2: SNHLY, FYNNEI. The V gene lost 5 bases and the J gene lost 5 bases, with 5 bases spanning the gap. The CDR3 totals 11 residues. The CDR3 spells CASSTRDTQYF. The CDR3 nucleotides read TGTGCCAGCAGTACTAGAGATACGCAGTATTTT.

The chain is built from TRBV5-5 and TRBJ1-2; no clear D gene. This CDR3 is 13 amino acids long. Germline V gene lookup returns CDR1 SGHKS and CDR2 YYEKEE (reference sequence). V lost 1 base to trimming and J lost 1 base, with 5 bases between them. Written as DNA, the CDR3 is TGTGCCAGCAGCTTGACAGATAACTATGGCTACACCTTC. Translation gives CASSLTDNYGYTF.

The V and J genes are TRBV19 and TRBJ1-2, with TRBD1 as a possible D gene (6 bases). From germline, CDR1 is LNHDA and CDR2 SQIVND (reference sequence). V dropped 7 bases and J dropped 3 bases, with 12 bases sitting between them. This CDR3 contains 13 residues. The CDR3 protein is CASTLTGDYGYTF. CDR3 DNA sequence: TGTGCCAGTACTTTGACAGGAGACTATGGCTACACCTTC.

The rearrangement joins TRBV30 to TRBJ1-5, with D maybe TRBD1 (5 bases). Trimming shortened V by 0 bases and J by 6 bases, and 12 bases separated the two germline ends. The length of the CDR3 is 14 residues. Germline CDR1 and CDR2: GTSNPN and SVGIG (reference sequence). The CDR3 DNA is TGTGCCTGGAGTGTACAGATCGGGGGTCAGCCCCAGCATTTT. It specifies CAWSVQIGGQPQHF.